This T cell receptor beta chain was obtained from a study of Ad26.COV2.S vaccination and SARS-CoV-2 variants. Study-level points and caveats: Possible underestimation of total T cell responses by the TCR breadth and depth analyses was noted. Vaccinees displayed broader spike-specific TCR repertoires than placebo recipients. Reports say spike-specific CD8+ and CD4+ T cell responses covered substantial breadth after vaccination.

The protocol was immunoSEQ multiplex PCR, while the TCRdb copy is restricted to in-frame clones and leaves out a portion. The sample has 350,000 to 450,000 clones; under 95% are singletons. About this clone: Antigen: not known.

This sequence originates from a human donor who had recovered from COVID-19. The sequenced sample was peripheral blood, obtained after recovery from COVID-19.

The CDR3 coding sequence is TGTGCCAGCAGAAGGACTAGCGGGACCGGGGAGCTGTTTTTT. It is translated as CASRRTSGTGELFF. This sequence joins TRBV7-6 and TRBJ2-2; 11 bases are a match to TRBD2. V lost 6 bases and J lost 5; bases outside the gene matches: 2. The CDR3 consists of 14 residues. Germline V gene lookup returns CDR1 SGHVS and CDR2 FNYEAQ.